The 4 T cell receptor beta chains below come from one sample, sequenced in a study of tumor and adjacent non-tumor tissue in lung cancer. No cell sorting was done before RNA was extracted from the tissue. More than 3 cm separated this lung sample from the edge of the tumor. The library came from three nested PCR rounds adapted from ARM-PCR protocols. TCRdb itself ran the multiplex PCR reads through MiXCR, one entry per CDR3 protein. The data show about 110,000 distinct CDR3 sequences, about 61% seen once. Sequencing used distant non-tumor lung tissue. The receptors were gathered from a man aged 55-75 years with non-small cell lung cancer.

For this clonotype: The junction does not match germline at one end; this may be a read error. The V call is TRBV11-2, the J call TRBJ2-7; no clear D. The CDR3 is made up of 13 amino acids. Per germline, CDR1 SGHAT and CDR2 FQNNGV. The DNA of the CDR3 is TGTGCTAGCAGCTTAGATCCCCGCTACAAGCAGTACTTC. Encoded protein: CASSLDPRYKQYF.

A remark on this clonotype: The conserved phenylalanine or tryptophan normally closing the CDR3 is absent here, so this likely arose from a read error. The rearrangement uses TRBV12-3 or TRBV12-4 and TRBJ2-7; tentatively, D is TRBD1 (5 bases). CDR3 length: 16 residues. Trimming stripped 5 bases from V and 7 bases from J, with 24 bases between. CDR3 in amino acids: CASSPLPLGQPTEQYL. The CDR3 DNA follows: TGTGCCAGCAGTCCGTTACCCCTCGGACAACCTACGGAGCAGTACTTA.

About this clonotype: A read error may account for a junction end that differs from germline. CDR3 DNA: TGTGCCAGCAGTAAGTGGGAGCTTAAAGAGACCCACTACTTC. Protein product: CASSKWELKETHYF. This chain links TRBV11-2 with TRBJ2-5, with D possibly matching TRBD2 (5 bases). Germline assignment: CDR1 SGHAT and CDR2 FQNNGV. The CDR3 loop spans 14 amino acids.

At least ten counts were recorded for this clonotype. This could be a read error, since a much larger clone is one nucleotide away. The chain links TRBV11-2 to TRBJ1-4, with 8 bases identical to TRBD1. This CDR3 is built from 15 residues. CDR1 is SGHAT, CDR2 FQNNGV, per germline. The CDR3, as DNA: TGTGCCAGCAGCTCGAGGACAGGGTGGGGTGAAGAACTGTTTTTT. Protein product: CASSSRTGWGEELFF.